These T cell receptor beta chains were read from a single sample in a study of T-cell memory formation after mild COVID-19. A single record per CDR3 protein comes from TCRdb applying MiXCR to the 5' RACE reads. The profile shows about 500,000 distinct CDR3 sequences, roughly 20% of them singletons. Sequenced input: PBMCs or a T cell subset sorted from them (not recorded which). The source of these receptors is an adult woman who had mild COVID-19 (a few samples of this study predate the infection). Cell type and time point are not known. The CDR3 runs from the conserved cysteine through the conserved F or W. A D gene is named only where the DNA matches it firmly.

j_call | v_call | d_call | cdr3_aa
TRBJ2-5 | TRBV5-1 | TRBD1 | CASSLLPGQFQETQYF
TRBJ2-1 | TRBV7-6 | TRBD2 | CASSSSGRAEGEQFF
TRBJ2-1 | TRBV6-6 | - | CASSYSGGGPQFF
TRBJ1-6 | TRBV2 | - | CASSVDDSVGSPLHF
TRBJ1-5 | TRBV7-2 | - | CASSSEGQLNQPQHF
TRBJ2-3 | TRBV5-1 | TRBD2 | CASRELAGTDTQYF
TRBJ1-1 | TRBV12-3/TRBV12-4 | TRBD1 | CASSFPGADRMNTEAFF
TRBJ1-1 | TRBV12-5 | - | CASGSYHEAFF
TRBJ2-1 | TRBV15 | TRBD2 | CATSKPTSGDYNEQFF
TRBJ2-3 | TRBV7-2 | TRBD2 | CASSFPTSGRGWAQYF
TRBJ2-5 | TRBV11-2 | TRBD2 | CASSLGSSGEYQETQYF
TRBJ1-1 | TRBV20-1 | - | CSANNGNTEAFF
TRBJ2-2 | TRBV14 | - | CASSQVRANTGELFF
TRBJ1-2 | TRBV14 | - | CASSQSGVAHGYTF
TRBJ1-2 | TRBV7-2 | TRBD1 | CASSEDRGPYGYTF
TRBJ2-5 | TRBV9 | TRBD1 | CASSGGQNLQETQYF
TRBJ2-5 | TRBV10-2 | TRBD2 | CASSEIPSGVQGTQYF
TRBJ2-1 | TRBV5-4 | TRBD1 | CASTPSGTGRTYNEQFF
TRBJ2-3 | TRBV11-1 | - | CASSLERDFTDTQYF
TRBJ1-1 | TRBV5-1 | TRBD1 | CASSRGTGFELRTEAFF
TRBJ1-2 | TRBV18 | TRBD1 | CASSRTGGVNGYTF
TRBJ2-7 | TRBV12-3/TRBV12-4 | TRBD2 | CASSPTGLGGLEQYF
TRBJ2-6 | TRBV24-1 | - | CATSDTQQGLWTF
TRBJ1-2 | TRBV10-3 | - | CAISRDNWDGYTF
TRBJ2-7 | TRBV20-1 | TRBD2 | CSAPTSGVYEQYF
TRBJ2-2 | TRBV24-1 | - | CATSDSPGTQVTGELFF
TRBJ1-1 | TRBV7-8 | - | CASSSPGTFSGAFF
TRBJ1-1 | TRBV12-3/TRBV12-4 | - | CASSSGARKAFF